This T cell receptor (beta chain) was recorded in a study of human T cells and chemical hapten exposure (TCRdb year 2021). Regarding the study in general: For sensitization, 2% DPC in acetone was applied to a 2 cm by 2 cm area of upper inner arm skin. The study tracked peripheral blood TCR repertoire changes in vivo during primary and secondary sensitization to the hapten diphenylcyclopropenone (DPC) in alopecia patients. Libraries were combined into a pool for sequencing, and differences in TCR yield between samples came mainly from small differences in library volumes within the pool. Throughout the roughly 23-week study period, patients were also given weekly therapeutic DPC doses on the scalp. Patch tests used Finn chambers with 0.01% DPC on the upper back, scored after 6 days by International Contact Dermatitis Research Group standards. The patient cohort, mostly female, included alopecia areata with under or over 50% scalp involvement, alopecia totalis and alopecia universalis. For TCR sequencing, blood came from over 25 alopecia patients at anywhere from one to four time points (pre-sensitization, 2, 6 and 24 weeks). Blood samples were taken from patients before sensitization (week 0) and at 2, 6 and about 24 weeks after DPC sensitization.

The library was produced with RACE. Sequencing used a NextSeq 500. Library preparation attached unique molecular identifiers to individual cDNA molecules for quantitative, reproducible TCR counting. For every blood RNA sample, sequencing covered both the TCR alpha and TCR beta chains. Under the source paper's analysis protocol: A median of about 87,000 TCRs per sample was observed, with a range of roughly 23,224 to 700,000. V, J and CDR3 annotation of the TCR reads was performed with the Decombinator software suite. For PS versus PT1 abundance plots, all samples were subsampled to the same number of TCRs (28,000). TCRs were defined as expanded if absent before sensitization and observed at least eight times at the 2-week time point. TCRdb's own reprocessing of the public reads used fastp at Q25 and MiXCR and kept productive beta chains. Each entry is one CDR3 protein sequence, shown with its most common DNA and genes. The authors' filters were not applied to this entry. Present in this sample are tens of thousands of distinct CDR3 sequences, around 11% of which were seen just once. The biggest ten clones account for around 4.1% of the sample.

On this clonotype: Its cognate antigen has yet to be identified. Base qualities are not at hand, and no much larger clone is one base apart.

Overall results and qualifications from the work: DPC sensitization did not change the number of TCRs with a frequency above 1 in 1000, and there was no evidence of changes in global repertoire structure. Because every patient had alopecia, a presumed autoimmune disease, the patients' immune response might differ from that of healthy individuals. Patch test score correlated positively with the number of PT1 expanded TCRs, reaching significance at thresholds 8, 16 and 32 but not at 4. After repeated subsampling, changes were observed in the strength of the expansion versus patch-test correlation and in the threshold at which the correlation became significant. Compared with pre-sensitization or healthy control sets, expanded TCRs formed significantly more large CDR3 similarity clusters, which is consistent with antigen-driven responses.

The time point label here, explained by the study, means: pre-sensitization, week 0. The treatment or condition label corresponds to: therapeutic diphenylcyclopropenone sensitization with weekly scalp DPC. Blood at each patch-test visit was drawn before the patch test was applied. Eligible patients were aged 18 to 70, diagnosed with alopecia, deemed suitable for DPC therapy, and excluded if pregnant. Total RNA was isolated from unfractionated whole blood collected in Tempus Blood RNA tubes. The germline V gene encodes CDR1 DFQATT and CDR2 SNEGSKA (reference sequence). From the cysteine up to the phenylalanine, the CDR3 has a length of 15 residues. CDR3 DNA is the only sequence kept; it has 45 bases, read in frame from the first base. V and J are truncated by 5 bases and 5 bases respectively, leaving an intervening sequence of 21 bases.

Sequenced material: whole blood, taken in connection with sensitization to the hapten diphenylcyclopropenone (DPC). The sequence came from a woman between 35 and 50 years old with alopecia areata. Some clones in this sample may be carry-over from other donors' samples. The rearrangement combines TRBV20-1 with TRBJ2-5, with a weak D call of TRBD1 (6 bases match). The CDR3 sequence is CSAPPPRGPQETQYF. The DNA is TGCAGTGCTCCCCCCCCCAGGGGCCCCCAGGAGACCCAGTACTTC.